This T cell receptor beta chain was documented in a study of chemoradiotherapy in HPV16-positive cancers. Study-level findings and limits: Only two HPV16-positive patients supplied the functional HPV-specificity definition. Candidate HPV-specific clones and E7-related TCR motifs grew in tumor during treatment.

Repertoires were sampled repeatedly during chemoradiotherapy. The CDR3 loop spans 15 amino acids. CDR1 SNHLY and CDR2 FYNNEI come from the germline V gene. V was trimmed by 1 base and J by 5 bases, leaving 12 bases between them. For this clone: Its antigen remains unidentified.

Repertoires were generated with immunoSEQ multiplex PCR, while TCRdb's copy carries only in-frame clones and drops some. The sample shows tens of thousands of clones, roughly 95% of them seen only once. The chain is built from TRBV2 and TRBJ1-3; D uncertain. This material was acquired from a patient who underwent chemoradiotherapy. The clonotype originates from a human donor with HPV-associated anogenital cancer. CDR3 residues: CASSEEYGWRNTIYF. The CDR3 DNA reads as TGTGCCAGCAGTGAAGAGTATGGGTGGAGAAACACCATATATTTT.